These T cell receptor beta chains were read from a single sample in a study of blood T cells in healthy people across ages. TCRdb fed the 5' RACE reads into MiXCR, producing one record per CDR3 protein. The table includes hundreds of thousands of distinct CDR3 sequences, 35% to 50% detected once. Sequenced: blood. The receptor source for this set is a man aged 80 or over in good health. Both conserved end residues are part of each CDR3. Fields, in order: V gene, clone size, J gene, D gene, CDR3 DNA, CDR3 protein. A D gene is named only where the DNA matches it firmly. Some rows mark clone size as missing; the rest say once, few, many or name a class of expanded clone.

V: TRBV7-8; size: few; J: TRBJ2-7; D: TRBD1; DNA: TGTGCCAGCAGCATAAGGGGGCGCGGGGAGCAGTACTTC; CDR3: CASSIRGRGEQYF
V: TRBV7-2; size: NA; J: TRBJ1-4; D: NA; DNA: TGTGCCAGCAGCGATGTCACCCGGGGGAGAAATGCAAAACTGTTTTTT; CDR3: CASSDVTRGRNAKLFF
V: TRBV20-1; size: few; J: TRBJ2-5; D: NA; DNA: TGCAGTCCGGGCTACCAAGAGACCCAGTACTTC; CDR3: CSPGYQETQYF
V: TRBV25-1; size: many; J: TRBJ1-2; D: NA; DNA: TGTGCCAGCAATGGACAGCTTGACGTTGGCTACACCTTC; CDR3: CASNGQLDVGYTF
V: TRBV7-2; size: NA; J: TRBJ2-2; D: NA; DNA: TGTGCCAGCAGCCTTACGGTCCGAGGGACCGGGGAGCTGTTTTTT; CDR3: CASSLTVRGTGELFF
V: TRBV12-3/TRBV12-4; size: NA; J: TRBJ1-1; D: TRBD1; DNA: TGTGCCAGCAGACAGACAGGGGCCCCCACTGAAGCTTTCTTT; CDR3: CASRQTGAPTEAFF
V: TRBV21-1; size: NA; J: TRBJ1-5; D: NA; DNA: TGTGCCAGCAGCAAAGAATCGGCAAACAGGGGCAATCAGCCCCAGCATTTT; CDR3: CASSKESANRGNQPQHF
V: TRBV28; size: NA; J: TRBJ2-7; D: TRBD1; DNA: TGTGCCAGCAGTTCCCCGACTGACAGGGGGCTGGACGAGCAGTACTTC; CDR3: CASSSPTDRGLDEQYF
V: TRBV2; size: many; J: TRBJ2-7; D: NA; DNA: TGTGCCAGCAGCCTTGGTAGGGGCCTCACGCACGAGCAGTACTTC; CDR3: CASSLGRGLTHEQYF
V: TRBV11-2; size: NA; J: TRBJ2-5; D: NA; DNA: TGTGCCAGCCTCGTGCAGGGTGCGATCCAAGAGACCCAGTACTTC; CDR3: CASLVQGAIQETQYF
V: TRBV5-4; size: NA; J: TRBJ2-5; D: TRBD1; DNA: TGTGCCAGCAGCATTAGACAGGGGGAGACCCAGTACTTC; CDR3: CASSIRQGETQYF
V: TRBV5-6; size: NA; J: TRBJ2-7; D: TRBD2; DNA: TGTGCCAGCAGCTTGGGGCTAGCGGGAAGCAGGTCCGGCAATGAGCAGTACTTC; CDR3: CASSLGLAGSRSGNEQYF
V: TRBV10-1; size: NA; J: TRBJ1-2; D: NA; DNA: TGCGCCAGCCCGGTTCGGAAGGGCTTTCAGAACTATGGCTACACCTTC; CDR3: CASPVRKGFQNYGYTF
V: TRBV10-2; size: once; J: TRBJ2-4; D: NA; DNA: TGCGCCAGCAGTGAGTTGGGTACCGGGGGAAAAAACATTCAGTACTTC; CDR3: CASSELGTGGKNIQYF
V: TRBV20-1; size: NA; J: TRBJ2-5; D: NA; DNA: TGCAGTGCTAGATATCAGGGCAGGGGCTTCTACAATGAGCAGTACTTC; CDR3: CSARYQGRGFYNEQYF
V: TRBV2; size: few; J: TRBJ2-4; D: NA; DNA: TGTGCCAGCAGTGAAGACAGGAACAAAAACATTCAGTACTTC; CDR3: CASSEDRNKNIQYF
V: TRBV20-1; size: NA; J: TRBJ1-2; D: TRBD1; DNA: TGCAGTGCTTGGGACAGGGCATGGGGTGGCTACACCTTC; CDR3: CSAWDRAWGGYTF
V: TRBV6-5; size: few; J: TRBJ2-7; D: NA; DNA: TGTGCCAGCAGTCCATTAAGTGGCGGTAGCTCCTACGAGCAGTACTTC; CDR3: CASSPLSGGSSYEQYF
V: TRBV5-6; size: NA; J: TRBJ2-7; D: NA; DNA: TGTGCCAGCAGCTGGACTTTAAGGACAGAGATCCTCTACGAGCAGTACTTC; CDR3: CASSWTLRTEILYEQYF
V: TRBV7-9; size: once; J: TRBJ2-5; D: NA; DNA: TGTGCCAGCAGCTCCCCTTTCGGGACAAACCAAGAGACCCAGTACTTC; CDR3: CASSSPFGTNQETQYF
V: TRBV10-3; size: NA; J: TRBJ1-5; D: NA; DNA: TGTGCCATCAGTGAGTCTGGCTCACTGAGCAATCAGCCCCAGCATTTT; CDR3: CAISESGSLSNQPQHF
V: TRBV20-1; size: few; J: TRBJ2-5; D: TRBD2; DNA: TGCAGTGCTAGAGCGGTGGAGCGGGAGAAAGGGAAAGAGACCCAGTACTTC; CDR3: CSARAVEREKGKETQYF
V: TRBV3-1; size: NA; J: TRBJ2-3; D: NA; DNA: TGTGCCAGCAGCCAAGGTGTGATACCAGATACGCAGTATTTT; CDR3: CASSQGVIPDTQYF
V: TRBV4-3; size: NA; J: TRBJ2-5; D: NA; DNA: TGCGCCAGCAGCCAAGTTCTGTACTACGAACAGTACTTC; CDR3: CASSQVLYYEQYF
V: TRBV19; size: NA; J: TRBJ2-1; D: NA; DNA: TGTGCCAGTAGTTCTCCGGGAGCCAGCTCCTACAATGAGCAGTTCTTC; CDR3: CASSSPGASSYNEQFF
V: TRBV7-2; size: NA; J: TRBJ2-5; D: TRBD1; DNA: TGTGCCAGCAGCACCGACAGGGGGCGCCTGGAGACCCAGTACTTC; CDR3: CASSTDRGRLETQYF
V: TRBV20-1; size: few; J: TRBJ2-7; D: NA; DNA: TGCAGTGCTTTCCTCCTTGTGGAGCAGTACTTC; CDR3: CSAFLLVEQYF
V: TRBV20-1; size: few; J: TRBJ2-3; D: TRBD1; DNA: TGCAGTGTTAGAGGGACAGGGCTTGTAGATACGCAGTATTTT; CDR3: CSVRGTGLVDTQYF
V: TRBV27; size: NA; J: TRBJ2-1; D: NA; DNA: TGTGCCAGCAGACGCGACCTAGGGAATGAGCAGTTCTTC; CDR3: CASRRDLGNEQFF
V: TRBV6-4; size: NA; J: TRBJ2-3; D: TRBD2; DNA: TGTGCCAGCAGTGACGGAATAGCGGGGGGGAATGGAGATACACAGTATTTT; CDR3: CASSDGIAGGNGDTQYF
V: TRBV7-8; size: NA; J: TRBJ2-7; D: TRBD2; DNA: TGTGCCAGCAGCCCGGGGAGGGTAAAGTACTTC; CDR3: CASSPGRVKYF
V: TRBV15; size: many; J: TRBJ1-2; D: TRBD1; DNA: TGTGCCACCAGCATACGGACAGGTAGTGGCTACACCTTC; CDR3: CATSIRTGSGYTF
V: TRBV7-2; size: NA; J: TRBJ1-1; D: TRBD1; DNA: TGTGCCAGCAGCTCACAGGGGGCGCAGATCACTGAAGCTTTCTTT; CDR3: CASSSQGAQITEAFF
V: TRBV27; size: NA; J: TRBJ2-5; D: NA; DNA: TGTGCCAGCAGTTTGGTCCCCGGGCGAGGGTCTGGGGAGACCCAGTACTTC; CDR3: CASSLVPGRGSGETQYF